One and the same sample provided the 25 T cell receptor beta chains below, sequenced in a study of T cell responses to AZD1222 COVID-19 vaccine. Using immunoSEQ multiplex PCR, the repertoire was profiled, and TCRdb retains in-frame clones only, with some absent. Of over 100,000 clones listed, over 90% are singletons. Material: peripheral blood, obtained on day 0 of AZD1222 vaccination. The receptors derive from an adult in good health.

This clone was detected only once. This chain joins TRBV6-5 and TRBJ2-5; 10 bases are a match to TRBD2. Germline V lookup: CDR1 MNHEY, CDR2 SVGAGI. There are 15 residues in the CDR3. V lost 5 bases and J lost 5; bases outside the gene matches: 8. This chain's CDR3 is CASSISSGSQETQYF. CDR3 nucleotide sequence: TGTGCCAGCAGTATTTCTAGCGGGAGTCAGGAGACCCAGTACTTC.

The genes are TRBV5-4 and TRBJ1-1, with TRBD1 matching 7 bases. Trimming cost V 0 bases and J 5 bases; bases outside gene matches: 7. CDR3 length equals 15 residues. Germline loops: CDR1 SGHNT, CDR2 YYREEE (reference sequence). The CDR3 region is CASSLAQGVITEAFF. The CDR3 DNA is TGTGCCAGCAGCTTGGCTCAGGGGGTGATAACTGAAGCTTTCTTT.

CDR3 nucleotide sequence: TGTGCCAGCAGTTTTCCCCGGGACAGGGGAGAGGAGACCCAGTACTTC. This codes for CASSFPRDRGEETQYF. The chain uses TRBV28 and TRBJ2-5; 10 bases agree with TRBD1. V shed 3 bases, J shed 5 bases, and the junction held 9 bases outside the gene matches. The CDR3 spans 16 residues. The germline V gene encodes CDR1 MDHEN and CDR2 SYDVKM. Supplemented by reference TRBV28 and TRBJ2-5, the full variable domain reads DVKVTQSSRYLVKRTGEKVFLECVQDMDHENMFWYRQDPGLGLRLIYFSYDVKMKEKGDIPEGYSVSREKKERFSLILESASTNQTSMYLCASSFPRDRGEETQYFGPGTRLLVL.

The genes are TRBV6-2 or TRBV6-3 and TRBJ2-3, with D possibly being TRBD1 (6 bases). Per germline, CDR1 MNHEY and CDR2 SVGEGT. The CDR3 loop spans 15 amino acids. Trimming left V 2 bases short and J 1 base short, with 10 bases between. The CDR3 nucleotides read TGTGCCAGCAGTTACCAGGGGTTGGGCACAGATACGCAGTATTTT. This sequence encodes CASSYQGLGTDTQYF.

The V and J genes are TRBV6-8 and TRBJ2-2; D may correspond to TRBD1 or TRBD2 (5 bases each). Trimming removed 6 bases at V and 4 bases at J, with 15 bases between. The germline CDR1 and CDR2 sequences are MNHGY and SAAAGT. This CDR3 is 15 amino acids long. The chain's CDR3 is CASSPTGGGTGELFF. Written as DNA, the CDR3 is TGTGCCAGCAGCCCCACAGGTGGAGGCACCGGGGAGCTGTTTTTT.

This clone was counted a few times. The chain recombines TRBV7-9 with TRBJ1-4, with 11 bases aligning to TRBD1. The length of the CDR3 is 16 residues. J gave up 2 bases and V 3 bases, and 2 bases lay outside the gene matches. CDR1 is SEHNR and CDR2 is FQNEAQ in the germline V gene (reference sequence). In DNA, the CDR3 is TGTGCCAGCAGCTTTGGACAGGGGGCGACTAATGAAAAACTGTTTTTT. It yields the protein CASSFGQGATNEKLFF.

The V gene is TRBV11-3, the J gene TRBJ2-1; 11 positions match TRBD2. The CDR3 length is 16 residues. The V gene end was trimmed by 1 base and the J gene end by 5 bases; junction bases not matched to a gene: 4. Germline V gene data show CDR1 as SGHNT and CDR2 as YENEEA. Here the CDR3 reads CASSLGLAGGHNEQFF. The CDR3, as DNA: TGTGCCAGCAGCTTAGGGCTAGCGGGAGGCCACAATGAGCAGTTCTTC.

The genes are TRBV10-3 and TRBJ1-2; 7 bases line up with TRBD1. After removal of 0 bases from V and 2 bases from J, the junction contained 3 bases not matched to a gene. The CDR3 has 15 amino acids. Germline V lookup: CDR1 ENHRY, CDR2 SYGVKD. CDR3 sequence (DNA): TGTGCCATCAGTGAGTCAGGGACAGAGAACTATGGCTACACCTTC. Protein sequence: CAISESGTENYGYTF.

The table lists this clone with a few counts. The chain has TRBV6-5 and TRBJ1-4; possible D gene TRBD1, 5 bases. Looked up from germline, CDR1 is MNHEY and CDR2 is SVGAGI. CDR3 size: 12 residues. Trimming cost V 6 bases and J 13 bases, with 15 bases left between them. The DNA of the CDR3 is TGTGCCAGCAGAGCCGGGACCTTAAGACTGTTTTTT. Protein sequence: CASRAGTLRLFF.

The CDR3 protein is CASSVVAGYTGELFF. CDR3 sequence (DNA): TGTGCCAGCAGCGTAGTTGCAGGGTACACCGGGGAGCTGTTTTTT. The chain recombines TRBV9 with TRBJ2-2; a weak D match, TRBD1 (5 bases). Trimming took off 0 bases at V and 3 bases at J, with 9 bases between the two ends. The CDR3 is 15 amino acids. The germline CDR1 and CDR2 sequences are SGDLS and YYNGEE. Drawing the rest from reference TRBV9 and TRBJ2-2, the complete variable domain is DSGVTQTPKHLITATGQRVTLRCSPRSGDLSVYWYQQSLDQGLQFLIQYYNGEERAKGNILERFSAQQFPDLHSELNLSSLELGDSALYFCASSVVAGYTGELFFGEGSRLTVL.

The J gene is TRBJ2-7, the V gene TRBV19; 9 bases match TRBD1. Trimming at V came to 8 bases and at J to 1 base, leaving 9 bases not matched to a gene. Germline V gene sequence: CDR1 LNHDA, CDR2 SQIVND (reference sequence). This CDR3 is built from 15 residues. CDR3 bases: TGTGCCAGTCACCGGGGGACAGGGTATTCCTACGAGCAGTACTTC. Translation gives CASHRGTGYSYEQYF. The full variable domain, with the rest looked up from reference TRBV19 and TRBJ2-7, is DGGITQSPKYLFRKEGQNVTLSCEQNLNHDAMYWYRQDPGQGLRLIYYSQIVNDFQKGDIAEGYSVSREKKESFPLTVTSAQKNPTAFYLCASHRGTGYSYEQYFGPGTRLTVT.

This rearrangement joins TRBV4-1 to TRBJ2-5, with TRBD2 matching 10 bases. J was trimmed by 7 bases and V by 1 base; bases with no gene match: 12. The CDR3 totals 17 residues. Germline V gene lookup returns CDR1 MGHRA and CDR2 YSYEKL. CDR3 loop: CASSQVIGLAESGTQYF. CDR3 in DNA: TGCGCCAGCAGCCAAGTTATCGGACTAGCGGAGTCGGGGACCCAGTACTTC.

The chain joins TRBV5-1 to TRBJ1-4, with unresolved D. Germline V gene sequence: CDR1 SGHRS, CDR2 YFSETQ. Trimming removed 0 bases from V and 3 bases from J, with 9 bases in between. CDR3 size: 15 residues. In nucleotides, the CDR3 is TGCGCCAGCAGCTTGGGACACAGCCCTAATGAAAAACTGTTTTTT. Translation: CASSLGHSPNEKLFF.

V and J are TRBV7-2 and TRBJ1-2; perhaps TRBD1 as D (6 bases). V was clipped by 1 base and J by 2 bases, with 14 bases between them. CDR3 length equals 16 residues. Germline V lookup: CDR1 SGHTA, CDR2 FQGNSA. Written as DNA, the CDR3 is TGTGCCAGCAGCTTAGTCCCGCAGGGGAGAAACTATGGCTACACCTTC. Translation gives CASSLVPQGRNYGYTF.

V usage is TRBV6-2 or TRBV6-3 and J usage is TRBJ2-5; D call uncertain. Trimming took 2 bases from V and 1 from J, leaving 8 bases between them. This CDR3 is built from 14 residues. CDR1 and CDR2 from the germline V gene are MNHEY and SVGEGT. CDR3 sequence (DNA): TGTGCCAGCAGTTACCAACAGCCCCAAGAGACCCAGTACTTC. It translates to CASSYQQPQETQYF.

The chain recombines TRBV29-1 with TRBJ2-7, with D perhaps being TRBD1 or TRBD2 (5 bases each). Germline V gives CDR1 SQVTM, CDR2 ANQGSEA. Trimming took off 1 base at V and 2 bases at J, with 9 bases between the two ends. The CDR3 totals 13 residues. CDR3 nucleotide sequence: TGCAGCGTTGAAGTGGGGGATGCCTACGAGCAGTACTTC. This codes for CSVEVGDAYEQYF.

The chain recombines TRBV7-3 with TRBJ2-1; 10 positions match TRBD2. The V gene's germline CDR1 is SGHTA and CDR2 FQGTGA. The junction had 8 bases not matched to a gene; V was cut back by 5 bases and J by 7 bases. The CDR3 has 15 residues. DNA of the CDR3: TGTGCCAGCAGCGGAGCGGGAGGGCGGCGTAATGAGCAGTTCTTC. Translation: CASSGAGGRRNEQFF.

This chain uses TRBV6-4 with TRBJ1-4; D gene uncertain. CDR3 length: 13 residues. Germline V gene sequence: CDR1 MRHNA, CDR2 SNTAGT. V dropped 5 bases and J dropped 7 bases, with 11 bases sitting between them. CDR3 coding DNA: TGTGCCAGCAGTCGGGAGGAGGGTGAAAAACTGTTTTTT. It codes for CASSREEGEKLFF.

The chain links TRBV4-2 to TRBJ1-2; no reliable D call. The germline gives CDR1 LGHNA, CDR2 YNFKEQ. Trimming cost V 0 bases and J 7 bases, with 18 bases left between them. The CDR3 sequence is 16 residues long. The CDR3 nucleotides are TGTGCCAGCAGCCAAGATTTTGGCAGTCGAGGAGGTGGCTACACCTTC. Translation: CASSQDFGSRGGGYTF.

The chain joins TRBV5-1 to TRBJ2-7, with 8 bases aligning to TRBD1. CDR1 SGHRS and CDR2 YFSETQ come from the germline V gene. This CDR3 is built from 13 residues. V lost 0 bases, J lost 5 bases, and 1 base stayed unmatched. CDR3 DNA sequence: TGCGCCAGCAGCTTGGACAGGGGGGACGAGCAGTACTTC. It specifies CASSLDRGDEQYF. Based on the CDR3 plus reference TRBV5-1 and TRBJ2-7, the full variable domain is KAGVTQTPRYLIKTRGQQVTLSCSPISGHRSVSWYQQTPGQGLQFLFEYFSETQRNKGNFPGRFSGRQFSNSRSEMNVSTLELGDSALYLCASSLDRGDEQYFGPGTRLTVT.

This chain uses TRBV19 with TRBJ1-2, with D possibly being TRBD1 (6 bases). Trimming removed 10 bases from V and 2 bases from J, with 20 bases in between. Looked up from germline, CDR1 is LNHDA and CDR2 is SQIVND (reference sequence). This CDR3 region has 15 residues. CDR3 sequence: CATSRGTGRNYGYTF. The CDR3 DNA reads as TGTGCCACCAGCAGGGGTACAGGGAGGAACTATGGCTACACCTTC.

The chain employs TRBV10-3 and TRBJ2-2, with D unclear. CDR1 is ENHRY, CDR2 SYGVKD, per germline. With 6 bases removed from V and 0 bases from J, the gap between germline ends came to 11 bases. The CDR3 is 15 amino acids. The CDR3, as DNA: TGTGCCATCAGGGGCACCGAAGCGAACACCGGGGAGCTGTTTTTT. Translating it yields CAIRGTEANTGELFF.

This rearrangement joins TRBV11-2 to TRBJ1-1; possibly TRBD1 for D (6 bases). The germline V and J ends were trimmed by 1 base and 2 bases, with 11 bases remaining between them. The CDR3 loop spans 15 amino acids. Germline V gene lookup returns CDR1 SGHAT and CDR2 FQNNGV. CDR3 nucleotides: TGTGCCAGCAGCTTAGCGGGGGCAGTCAACACTGAAGCTTTCTTT. It translates to CASSLAGAVNTEAFF. Complete variable domain (other parts from reference TRBV11-2 and TRBJ1-1): EAGVAQSPRYKIIEKRQSVAFWCNPISGHATLYWYQQILGQGPKLLIQFQNNGVVDDSQLPKDRFSAERLKGVDSTLKIQPAKLEDSAVYLCASSLAGAVNTEAFFGQGTRLTVV.

This clone showed up just once. V is TRBV30 and J is TRBJ1-3; D is possibly TRBD1 (6 bases). Looked up from germline, CDR1 is GTSNPN and CDR2 is SVGIG (reference sequence). The CDR3 length is 16 residues. With 3 bases removed from V and 1 base from J, the gap between germline ends came to 16 bases. CDR3 protein: CAWRPGRGHSGNTIYF. Here the CDR3 DNA reads TGTGCCTGGAGGCCCGGCAGGGGCCATTCTGGAAACACCATATATTTT.

This chain connects TRBV28 to TRBJ1-2, with a weak D call TRBD1 (5 bases). This CDR3 spans 15 amino acids. V dropped 3 bases and J dropped 3 bases, with 14 bases sitting between them. The germline CDR1 and CDR2 sequences are MDHEN and SYDVKM. CDR3 bases: TGTGCCAGCAGTTTGGGGAGGGGAGGGGACTATGGCTACACCTTC. Residues: CASSLGRGGDYGYTF.